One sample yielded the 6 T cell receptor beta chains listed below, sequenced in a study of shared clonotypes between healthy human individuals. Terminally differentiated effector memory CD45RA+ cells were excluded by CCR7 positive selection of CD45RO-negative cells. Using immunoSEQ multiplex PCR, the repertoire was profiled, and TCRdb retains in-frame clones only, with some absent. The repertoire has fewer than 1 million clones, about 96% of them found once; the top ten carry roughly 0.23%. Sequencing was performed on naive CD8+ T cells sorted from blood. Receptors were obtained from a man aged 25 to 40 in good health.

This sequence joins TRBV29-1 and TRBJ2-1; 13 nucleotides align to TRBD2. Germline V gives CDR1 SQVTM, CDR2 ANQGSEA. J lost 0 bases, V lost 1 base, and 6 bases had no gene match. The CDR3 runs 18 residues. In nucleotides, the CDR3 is TGCAGCGTTGAAGGTACTAGCGGGAGGGCCCTCTCCTACAATGAGCAGTTCTTC. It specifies CSVEGTSGRALSYNEQFF.

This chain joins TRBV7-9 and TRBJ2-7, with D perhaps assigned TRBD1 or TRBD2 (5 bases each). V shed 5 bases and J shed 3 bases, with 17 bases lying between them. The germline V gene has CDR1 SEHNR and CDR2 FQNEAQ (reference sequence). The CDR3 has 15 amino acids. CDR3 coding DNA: TGTGCCAGCAGCGCCCGGGACGGTCCGAACTACGAGCAGTACTTC. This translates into CASSARDGPNYEQYF.

The chain's CDR3 is CASSMGLGAYEQYF. The CDR3 DNA follows: TGTGCCAGTAGTATGGGGCTTGGGGCCTACGAGCAGTACTTC. The chain is built from TRBV19 and TRBJ2-7; tentative D call: TRBD1 (5 bases). CDR3 length equals 14 residues. In germline, CDR1 is LNHDA, CDR2 SQIVND (reference sequence). V lost 3 bases, J lost 2 bases, and 11 bases lay in between.

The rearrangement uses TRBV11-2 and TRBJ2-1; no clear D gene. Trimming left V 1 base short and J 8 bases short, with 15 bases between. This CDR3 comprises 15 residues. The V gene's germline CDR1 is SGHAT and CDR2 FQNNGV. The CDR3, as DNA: TGTGCCAGCAGCTTAGGAGCGTCTTGGCCCGATGAGCAGTTCTTC. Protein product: CASSLGASWPDEQFF.

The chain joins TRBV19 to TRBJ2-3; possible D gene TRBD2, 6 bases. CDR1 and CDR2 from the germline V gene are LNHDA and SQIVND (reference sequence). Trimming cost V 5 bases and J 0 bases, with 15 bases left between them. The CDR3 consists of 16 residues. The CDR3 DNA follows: TGTGCCAGTAGTCTTAGCGGAGGGTATAGCACAGATACGCAGTATTTT. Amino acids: CASSLSGGYSTDTQYF.

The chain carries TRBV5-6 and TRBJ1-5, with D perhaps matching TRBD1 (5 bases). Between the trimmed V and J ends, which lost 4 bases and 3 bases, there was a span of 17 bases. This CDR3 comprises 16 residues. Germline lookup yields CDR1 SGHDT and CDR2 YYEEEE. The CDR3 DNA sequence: TGTGCCAGCAGCGAGTATCTACAGGCCTACAATCAGCCCCAGCATTTT. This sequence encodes CASSEYLQAYNQPQHF. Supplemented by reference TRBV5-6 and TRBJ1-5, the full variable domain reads DAGVTQSPTHLIKTRGQQVTLRCSPKSGHDTVSWYQQALGQGPQFIFQYYEEEERQRGNFPDRFSGHQFPNYSSELNVNALLLGDSALYLCASSEYLQAYNQPQHFGDGTRLSIL.